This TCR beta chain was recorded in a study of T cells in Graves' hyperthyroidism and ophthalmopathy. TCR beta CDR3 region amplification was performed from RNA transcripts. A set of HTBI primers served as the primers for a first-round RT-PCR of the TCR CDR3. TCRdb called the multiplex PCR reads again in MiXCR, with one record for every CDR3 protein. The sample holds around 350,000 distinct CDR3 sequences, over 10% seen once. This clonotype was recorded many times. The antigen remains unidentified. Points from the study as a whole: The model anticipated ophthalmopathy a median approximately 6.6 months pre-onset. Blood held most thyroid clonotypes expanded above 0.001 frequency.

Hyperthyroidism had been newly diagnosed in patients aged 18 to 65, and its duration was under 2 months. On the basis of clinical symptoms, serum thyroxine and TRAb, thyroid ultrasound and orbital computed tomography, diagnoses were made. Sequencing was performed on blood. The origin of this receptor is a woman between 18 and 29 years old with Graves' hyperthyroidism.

The chain's CDR3 is CAIGEPAGYTF. The CDR3 DNA follows: TGTGCCATCGGGGAGCCTGCTGGCTACACCTTC. The V call is TRBV10-3, the J call TRBJ1-2; D uncertain. There are 11 residues in the CDR3. V was shortened by 8 bases and J by 7 bases, with 11 bases between the two germline ends. Germline CDR1 and CDR2: ENHRY and SYGVKD.